The clone carrying this TCR beta chain counts as medium-sized by frequency. Its target is unknown. This entry comes from a study of T cell clusters in autoimmune cytopenias. Study outcomes and limitations: Active autoimmune hepatitis patients had approximately 3.2-fold fewer exclusive TRB clusters than healthy donors. No experiment has yet validated the function of the T cell clusters defined in silico. Primary autoimmune cytopenia patients seemingly lacked the physiological T cell clusters found in healthy donors.

TRB was amplified by touch-down multiplex PCR, primer pools A and B combined. Following a re-call of the multiplex PCR reads, TCRdb has one entry per CDR3 protein and lacks DNA. The repertoire shows roughly 2,300 distinct CDR3 sequences; the top ten hold 40% to 65%. Germline V lookup: CDR1 MNHNS, CDR2 SASEGT. The CDR3 covers 12 residues. Each sample's input was around 250 ng genomic DNA, 35,000 to 40,000 genome equivalents. This receptor was obtained from a human donor with an autoimmune cytopenia or autoimmune hepatitis (not recorded which). The specimen sequenced was peripheral blood. The rearrangement joins TRBV6-1 to TRBJ1-2; TCRdb's assignment of TRBD1 cannot be checked, as there is no DNA. This CDR3 reads CASSEAPGIYTF.